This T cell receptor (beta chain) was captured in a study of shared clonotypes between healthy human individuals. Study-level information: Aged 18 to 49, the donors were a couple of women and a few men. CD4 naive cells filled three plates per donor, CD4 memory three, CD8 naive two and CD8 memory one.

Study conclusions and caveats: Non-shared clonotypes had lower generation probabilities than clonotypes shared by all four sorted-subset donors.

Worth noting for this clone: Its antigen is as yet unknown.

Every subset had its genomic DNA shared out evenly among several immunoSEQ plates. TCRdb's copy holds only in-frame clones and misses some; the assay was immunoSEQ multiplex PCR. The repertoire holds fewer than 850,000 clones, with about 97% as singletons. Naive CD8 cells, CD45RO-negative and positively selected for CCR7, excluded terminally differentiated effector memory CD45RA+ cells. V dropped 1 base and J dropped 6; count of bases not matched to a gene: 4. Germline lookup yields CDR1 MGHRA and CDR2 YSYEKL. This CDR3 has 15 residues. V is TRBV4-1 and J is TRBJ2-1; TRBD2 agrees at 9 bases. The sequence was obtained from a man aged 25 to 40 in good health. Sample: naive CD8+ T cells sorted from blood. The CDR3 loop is CASSQVAGDSNEQFF. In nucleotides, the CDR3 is TGCGCCAGCAGCCAAGTAGCGGGAGATAGCAATGAGCAGTTCTTC.